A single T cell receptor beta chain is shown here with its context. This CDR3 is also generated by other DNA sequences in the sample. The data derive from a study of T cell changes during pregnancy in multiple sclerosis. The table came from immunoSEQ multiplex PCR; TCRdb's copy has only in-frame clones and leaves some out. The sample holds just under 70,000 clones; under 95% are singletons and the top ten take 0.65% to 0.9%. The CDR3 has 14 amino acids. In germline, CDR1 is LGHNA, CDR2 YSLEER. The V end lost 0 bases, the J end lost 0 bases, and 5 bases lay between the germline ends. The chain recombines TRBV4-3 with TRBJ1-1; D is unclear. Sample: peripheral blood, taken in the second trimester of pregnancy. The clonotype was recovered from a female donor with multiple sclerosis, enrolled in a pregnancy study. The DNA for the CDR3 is TGCGCCAGCAGCCAAGAGGAGTTGAACACTGAAGCTTTCTTT. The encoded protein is CASSQEELNTEAFF.